The present entry profiles one T cell receptor (beta chain) with its context. It was with 60 Vbeta and 13 Jbeta primers that the PCR ran. Libraries were prepared by immunoSEQ multiplex PCR; TCRdb keeps only in-frame clonotypes and omits some of them. The table lists 150,000 or so clones, 81% of them singletons. The data were obtained in a study of cytomegalovirus exposure and HLA in healthy donors. The V gene's germline CDR1 is SGHRS and CDR2 YFSETQ. The CDR3 is 17 residues long. The sequence was collected from a woman between 18 and 29 years old in good health and CMV-seropositive. The V call is TRBV5-1, the J call TRBJ2-5; 8 bases agree with TRBD1. The J call is in doubt because the DNA end fits TRBJ2-7 better. Sample: PBMCs. The CDR3 spells CASKLSAGTGNSYEQYF. CDR3 in DNA: TGCGCCAGCAAATTGTCGGCCGGGACAGGTAACTCCTACGAGCAGTACTTC.